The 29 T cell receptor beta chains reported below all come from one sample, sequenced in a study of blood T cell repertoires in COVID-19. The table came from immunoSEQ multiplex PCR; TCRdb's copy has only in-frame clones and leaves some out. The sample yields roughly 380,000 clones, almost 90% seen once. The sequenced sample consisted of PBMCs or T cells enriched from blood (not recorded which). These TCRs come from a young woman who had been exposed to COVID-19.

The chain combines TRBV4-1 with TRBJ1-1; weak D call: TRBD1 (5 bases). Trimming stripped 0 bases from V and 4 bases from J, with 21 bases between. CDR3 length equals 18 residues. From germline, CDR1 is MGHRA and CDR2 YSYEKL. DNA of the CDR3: TGCGCCAGCAGCCAAGATTTGGGGAGACGGGGGGAGAGCACTGAAGCTTTCTTT. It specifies CASSQDLGRRGESTEAFF.

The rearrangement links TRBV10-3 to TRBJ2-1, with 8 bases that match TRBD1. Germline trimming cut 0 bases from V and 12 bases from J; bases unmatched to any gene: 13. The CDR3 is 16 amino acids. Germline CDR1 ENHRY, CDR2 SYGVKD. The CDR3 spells CAISESGSGGASRQFF. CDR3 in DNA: TGTGCCATCAGTGAGTCGGGTTCAGGGGGCGCGTCCCGGCAGTTCTTC.

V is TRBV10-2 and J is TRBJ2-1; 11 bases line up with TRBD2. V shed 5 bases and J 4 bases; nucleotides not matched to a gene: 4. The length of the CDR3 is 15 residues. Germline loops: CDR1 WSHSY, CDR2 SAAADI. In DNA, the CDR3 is TGCGCCAGCAGTCTGGGACTAGCGGATTACAATGAGCAGTTCTTC. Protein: CASSLGLADYNEQFF.

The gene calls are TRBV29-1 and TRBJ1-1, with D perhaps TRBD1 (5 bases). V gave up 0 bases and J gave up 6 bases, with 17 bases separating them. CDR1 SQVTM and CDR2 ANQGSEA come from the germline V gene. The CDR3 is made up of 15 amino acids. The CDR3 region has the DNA TGCAGCGTTGAAGATCGGGCAGGGTTGGGCGCTGAAGCTTTCTTT. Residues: CSVEDRAGLGAEAFF.

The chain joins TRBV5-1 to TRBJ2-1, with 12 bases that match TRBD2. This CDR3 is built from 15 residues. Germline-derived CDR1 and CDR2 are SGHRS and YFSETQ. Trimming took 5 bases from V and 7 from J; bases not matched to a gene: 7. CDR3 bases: TGCGCCAGCAGTTCACTAGCGGGAGGTAATAATGAGCAGTTCTTC. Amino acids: CASSSLAGGNNEQFF.

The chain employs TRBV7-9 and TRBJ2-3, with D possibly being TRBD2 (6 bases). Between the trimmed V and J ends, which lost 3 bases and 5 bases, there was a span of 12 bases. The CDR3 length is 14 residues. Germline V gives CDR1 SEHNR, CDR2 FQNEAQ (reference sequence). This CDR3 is CASSLTRLEDTQYF. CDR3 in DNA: TGTGCCAGCAGCTTGACTAGACTAGAAGATACGCAGTATTTT.

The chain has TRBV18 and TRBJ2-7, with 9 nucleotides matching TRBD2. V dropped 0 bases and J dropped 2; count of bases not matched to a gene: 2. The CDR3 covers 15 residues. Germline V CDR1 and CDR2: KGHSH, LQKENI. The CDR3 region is CASSPPTSGTYEQYF. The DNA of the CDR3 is TGTGCCAGCTCACCACCGACTAGCGGAACCTACGAGCAGTACTTC.

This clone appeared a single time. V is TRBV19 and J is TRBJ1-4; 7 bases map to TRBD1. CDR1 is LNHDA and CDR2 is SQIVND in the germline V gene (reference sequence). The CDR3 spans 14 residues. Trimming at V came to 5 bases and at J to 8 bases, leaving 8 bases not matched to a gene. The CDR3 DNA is TGTGCCAGTAGTCCCCGACAGGGTGGCGAAAAACTGTTTTTT. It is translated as CASSPRQGGEKLFF.

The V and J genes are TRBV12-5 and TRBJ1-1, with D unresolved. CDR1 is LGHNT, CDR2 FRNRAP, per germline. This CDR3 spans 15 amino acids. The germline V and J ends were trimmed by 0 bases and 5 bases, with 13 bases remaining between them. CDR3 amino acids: CASGLVHREVTEAFF. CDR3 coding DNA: TGTGCTAGTGGTTTGGTACATCGTGAGGTTACTGAAGCTTTCTTT.

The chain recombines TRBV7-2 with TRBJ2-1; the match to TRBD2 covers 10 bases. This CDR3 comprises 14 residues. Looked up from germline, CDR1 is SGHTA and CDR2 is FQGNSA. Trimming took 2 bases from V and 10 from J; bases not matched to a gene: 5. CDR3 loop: CASSLPFSGGEQFF. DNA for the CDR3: TGTGCCAGCAGCTTACCCTTTAGCGGGGGGGAGCAGTTCTTC.

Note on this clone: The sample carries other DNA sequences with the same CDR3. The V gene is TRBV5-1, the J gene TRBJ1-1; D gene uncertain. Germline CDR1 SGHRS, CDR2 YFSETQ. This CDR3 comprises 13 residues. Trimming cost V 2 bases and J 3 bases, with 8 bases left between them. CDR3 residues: CASSLVRDTEAFF. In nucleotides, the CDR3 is TGCGCCAGCAGCTTAGTGCGGGACACTGAAGCTTTCTTT. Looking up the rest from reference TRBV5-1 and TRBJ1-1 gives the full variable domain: KAGVTQTPRYLIKTRGQQVTLSCSPISGHRSVSWYQQTPGQGLQFLFEYFSETQRNKGNFPGRFSGRQFSNSRSEMNVSTLELGDSALYLCASSLVRDTEAFFGQGTRLTVV.

The DNA for the CDR3 is TGTGCCAGCACCACCTTCGACAGCGCGGCCCAAGAGACCCAGTACTTC. As protein: CASTTFDSAAQETQYF. The V and J genes are TRBV21-1 and TRBJ2-5; the table gives TRBD1 as D, unverified against the DNA. TRBV21-1 is a recognized pseudogene. CDR3 length equals 16 residues.

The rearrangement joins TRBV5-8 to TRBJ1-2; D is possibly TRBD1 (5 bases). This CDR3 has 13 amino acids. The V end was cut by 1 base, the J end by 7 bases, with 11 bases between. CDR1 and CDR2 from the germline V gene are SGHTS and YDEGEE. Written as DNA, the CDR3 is TGTGCCAGCAGCTTGCGGGTTAGGGGTGGCTACACCTTC. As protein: CASSLRVRGGYTF.

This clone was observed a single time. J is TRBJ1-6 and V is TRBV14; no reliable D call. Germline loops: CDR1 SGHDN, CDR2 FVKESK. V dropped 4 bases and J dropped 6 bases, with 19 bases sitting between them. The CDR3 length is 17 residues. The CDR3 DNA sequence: TGTGCCAGCAGCCGAACCGACTACCCTGCGGGTAATTCACCCCTCCACTTT. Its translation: CASSRTDYPAGNSPLHF. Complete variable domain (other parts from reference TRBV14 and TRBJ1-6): EAGVTQFPSHSVIEKGQTVTLRCDPISGHDNLYWYRRVMGKEIKFLLHFVKESKQDESGMPNNRFLAERTGGTYSTLKVQPAELEDSGVYFCASSRTDYPAGNSPLHFGNGTRLTVT.

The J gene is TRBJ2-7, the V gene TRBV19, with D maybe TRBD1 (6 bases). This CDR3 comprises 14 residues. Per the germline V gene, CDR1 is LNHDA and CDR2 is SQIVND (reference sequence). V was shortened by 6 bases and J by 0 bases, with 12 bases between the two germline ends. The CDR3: CASSTTRGSYEQYF. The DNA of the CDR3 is TGTGCCAGTAGCACAACCAGGGGCTCCTACGAGCAGTACTTC.

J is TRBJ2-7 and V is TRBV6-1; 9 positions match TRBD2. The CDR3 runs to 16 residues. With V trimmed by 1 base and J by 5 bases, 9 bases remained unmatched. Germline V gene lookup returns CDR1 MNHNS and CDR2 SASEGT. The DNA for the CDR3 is TGTGCCAGCAGTGAAGTGGCGGGAGGGTTTACGAACGAGCAGTACTTC. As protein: CASSEVAGGFTNEQYF.

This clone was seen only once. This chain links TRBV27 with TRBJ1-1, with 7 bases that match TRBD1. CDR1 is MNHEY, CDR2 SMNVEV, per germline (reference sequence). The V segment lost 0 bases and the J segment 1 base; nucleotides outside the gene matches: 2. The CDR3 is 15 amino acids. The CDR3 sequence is CASSLSGDRNTEAFF. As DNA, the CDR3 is TGTGCCAGCAGTTTATCCGGGGACAGGAACACTGAAGCTTTCTTT.

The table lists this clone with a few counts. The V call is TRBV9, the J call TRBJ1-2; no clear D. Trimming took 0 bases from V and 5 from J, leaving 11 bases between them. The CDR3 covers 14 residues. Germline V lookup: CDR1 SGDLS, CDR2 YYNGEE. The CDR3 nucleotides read TGTGCCAGCAGCGTAGAGGCGGGAATGTATGGCTACACCTTC. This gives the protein CASSVEAGMYGYTF.

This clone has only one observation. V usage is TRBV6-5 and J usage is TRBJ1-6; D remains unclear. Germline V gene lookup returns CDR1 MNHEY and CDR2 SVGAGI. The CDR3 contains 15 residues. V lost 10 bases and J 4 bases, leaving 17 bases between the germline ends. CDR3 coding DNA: TGTGCCACGAACAGCCTAGACTATTATAATTCACCCCTCCACTTT. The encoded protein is CATNSLDYYNSPLHF.

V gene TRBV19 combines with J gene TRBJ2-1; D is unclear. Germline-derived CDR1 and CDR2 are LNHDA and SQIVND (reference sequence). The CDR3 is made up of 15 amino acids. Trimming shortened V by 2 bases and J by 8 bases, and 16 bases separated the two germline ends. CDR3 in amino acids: CASSIMRASRDEQFF. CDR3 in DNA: TGTGCCAGTAGTATAATGCGCGCTTCTAGAGATGAGCAGTTCTTC. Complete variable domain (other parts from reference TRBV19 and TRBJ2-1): DGGITQSPKYLFRKEGQNVTLSCEQNLNHDAMYWYRQDPGQGLRLIYYSQIVNDFQKGDIAEGYSVSREKKESFPLTVTSAQKNPTAFYLCASSIMRASRDEQFFGPGTRLTVL.

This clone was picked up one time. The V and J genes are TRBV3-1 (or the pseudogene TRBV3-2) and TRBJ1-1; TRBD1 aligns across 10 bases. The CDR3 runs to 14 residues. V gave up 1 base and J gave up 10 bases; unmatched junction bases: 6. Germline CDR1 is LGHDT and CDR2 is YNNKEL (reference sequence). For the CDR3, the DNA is TGTGCCAGCAGCCAAGGGGGACAGGGGCGAGGAGCTTTCTTT. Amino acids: CASSQGGQGRGAFF.

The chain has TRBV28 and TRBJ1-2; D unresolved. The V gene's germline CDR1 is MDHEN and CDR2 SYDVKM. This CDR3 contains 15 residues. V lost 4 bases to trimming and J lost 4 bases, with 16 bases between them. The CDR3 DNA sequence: TGTGCCAGCAGTTCCATGGCTGAGGGCTTCTATGGCTACACCTTC. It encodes CASSSMAEGFYGYTF.

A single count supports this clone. In DNA form, the CDR3 reads TGTGCCAGTAGTATGGTGGCGGGAGAAGGACACATTCAGTACTTC. Encoded protein: CASSMVAGEGHIQYF. The rearrangement links TRBV19 to TRBJ2-4; 7 bases align to TRBD2. The trim removed 3 bases at V and 8 bases at J, leaving 10 bases unmatched. This CDR3 contains 15 residues. CDR1 is LNHDA and CDR2 is SQIVND in the germline V gene (reference sequence).

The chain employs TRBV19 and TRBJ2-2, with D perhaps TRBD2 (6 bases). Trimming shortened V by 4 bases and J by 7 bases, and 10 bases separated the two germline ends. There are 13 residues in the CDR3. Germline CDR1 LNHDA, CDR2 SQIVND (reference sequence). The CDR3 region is CASSTSSDGELFF. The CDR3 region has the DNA TGTGCCAGTAGTACATCTAGCGACGGGGAGCTGTTTTTT.

The CDR3 is CASSALGEQFF. CDR3 bases: TGTGCCAGCAGCGCCCTGGGCGAGCAGTTCTTC. The chain joins TRBV9 to TRBJ2-1; D not certain. Deletions cut 3 bases from V and 10 bases from J, with 8 bases between. The CDR3 loop spans 11 amino acids. The germline gives CDR1 SGDLS, CDR2 YYNGEE.

CDR3 nucleotides: TGTGCCAGCACGAGTAGTAACACTGAAGCTTTCTTT. Translated: CASTSSNTEAFF. The rearrangement joins TRBV27 to TRBJ1-1; D is undetermined. Trimming cost V 7 bases and J 2 bases, with 8 bases left between them. The CDR3 spans 12 residues. The germline V gene has CDR1 MNHEY and CDR2 SMNVEV (reference sequence).

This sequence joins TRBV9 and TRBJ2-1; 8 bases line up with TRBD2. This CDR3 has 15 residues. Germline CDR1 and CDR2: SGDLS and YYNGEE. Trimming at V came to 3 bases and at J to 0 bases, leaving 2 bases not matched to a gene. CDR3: CASSAGGISYNEQFF. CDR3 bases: TGTGCCAGCAGCGCGGGAGGGATCTCCTACAATGAGCAGTTCTTC.

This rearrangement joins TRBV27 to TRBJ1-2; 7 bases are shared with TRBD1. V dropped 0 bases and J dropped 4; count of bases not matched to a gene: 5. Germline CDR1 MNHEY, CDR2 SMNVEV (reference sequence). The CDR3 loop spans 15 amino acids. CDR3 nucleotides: TGTGCCAGCAGTTTATCGGGCCAGGGGGTCTATGGCTACACCTTC. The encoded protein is CASSLSGQGVYGYTF.

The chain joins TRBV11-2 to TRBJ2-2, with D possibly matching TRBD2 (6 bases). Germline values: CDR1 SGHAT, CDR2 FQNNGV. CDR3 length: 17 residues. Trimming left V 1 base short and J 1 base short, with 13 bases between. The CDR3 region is CASSLGSASENTGELFF. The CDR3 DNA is TGTGCCAGCAGCTTAGGTTCGGCTAGCGAGAACACCGGGGAGCTGTTTTTT.